This TCR beta chain was recorded in a study of blood T cells in healthy people across ages. Study-level results: With age, beta diversity per million T cells declined roughly linearly, significantly by about 40. The CMV status of each donor remained undetermined, and this could have confounded shifts in expanded clonotypes.

The second PCR ran roughly 6 to 11 cycles with a sample-barcoded 5' primer and J-beta primers. MiXCR was run by TCRdb on the 5' RACE reads, yielding one entry per CDR3 protein. The sample consists of about 840,000 distinct CDR3 sequences, roughly 29% of them appearing once. With regard to this clonotype: Its cognate antigen is unknown.

The CDR3 has 15 amino acids. The V end was cut by 5 bases, the J end by 7 bases, with 17 bases between. From germline, CDR1 is MNHEY and CDR2 SMNVEV (reference sequence). These data also featured in a second study, about T cells of mothers and their children. That source notes: Related mother-child pairs showed slightly higher but non-significant overlap than unrelated pairs.

The clonotype comes from a woman aged 40 to 50 in good health. The sequenced sample consisted of blood. The chain links TRBV27 to TRBJ1-4; possibly TRBD1 for D (5 bases). The CDR3 DNA reads TGTGCCAGCAGTCTGGCAGGCAGGGCGGGTGAAAAACTGTTTTTT. It yields the protein CASSLAGRAGEKLFF.